Below are 14 T cell receptor beta chains sequenced from a single sample in a study of cytomegalovirus exposure and HLA in healthy donors. It was with 60 Vbeta and 13 Jbeta primers that the PCR ran. Clones were sequenced by immunoSEQ multiplex PCR, and TCRdb holds only the in-frame ones, with some missing. The table includes about 200,000 clones, about 74% detected once. The sequenced sample consisted of PBMCs. These receptors were taken from a man between 35 and 55 years old in good health and CMV-seronegative.

The rearrangement uses TRBV5-1 and TRBJ2-7, with D tentatively TRBD1 (6 bases). The ends were cut back, 4 bases at V and 3 bases at J, with 14 bases in the middle. The CDR3 has 14 amino acids. Germline CDR1 reads SGHRS; CDR2 reads YFSETQ. The CDR3 coding sequence is TGCGCCAGCAGCCATGGACAAGGGGGCTACGAGCAGTACTTC. This codes for CASSHGQGGYEQYF.

The chain recombines TRBV18 with TRBJ2-7, with D perhaps matching TRBD2 (6 bases). This CDR3 comprises 17 residues. CDR1 is KGHSH, CDR2 LQKENI, per germline. V lost 3 bases, J lost 2 bases, and 20 bases lay in between. This chain's CDR3 is CASSPGYGTAGTYEQYF. In nucleotides, the CDR3 is TGTGCCAGCTCACCCGGGTACGGGACGGCGGGGACCTACGAGCAGTACTTC.

This chain links TRBV9 with TRBJ2-1, with a possible D match to TRBD1 (6 bases). In germline, CDR1 is SGDLS, CDR2 YYNGEE. This CDR3 comprises 16 residues. Trimming stripped 4 bases from V and 0 bases from J, with 14 bases between. CDR3 region: CASSPGTGSSYNEQFF. DNA of the CDR3: TGTGCCAGCAGCCCGGGAACAGGGAGCTCCTACAATGAGCAGTTCTTC.

This chain connects TRBV7-2 to TRBJ2-3; 9 nucleotides line up with TRBD2. Trimming at V came to 2 bases and at J to 0 bases, leaving 6 bases not matched to a gene. The CDR3 runs to 17 residues. Germline lookup yields CDR1 SGHTA and CDR2 FQGNSA. The CDR3 nucleotides read TGTGCCAGCAGCTTAATACCGGGACTAGCTAGCACAGATACGCAGTATTTT. This translates into CASSLIPGLASTDTQYF.

The rearrangement links TRBV5-1 to TRBJ1-1, with D perhaps matching TRBD1 (5 bases). The V gene lost 4 bases and the J gene lost 5 bases, with 18 bases spanning the gap. The CDR3 consists of 15 residues. In germline, CDR1 is SGHRS, CDR2 YFSETQ. In DNA, the CDR3 is TGCGCCAGCAGCCCCCCGACGGGGGGAGAGACTGAAGCTTTCTTT. Amino acid sequence: CASSPPTGGETEAFF.

The rearrangement links TRBV19 to TRBJ2-1, with 10 positions matching TRBD2. CDR3 length equals 14 residues. V lost 5 bases to trimming and J lost 6 bases; unmatched junction nucleotides: 4. Germline CDR1 LNHDA, CDR2 SQIVND (reference sequence). CDR3 region: CASSPSGGRNEQFF. The DNA for the CDR3 is TGTGCCAGTAGTCCTAGCGGGGGCCGCAATGAGCAGTTCTTC.

The chain carries TRBV7-2 and TRBJ2-7, with TRBD2 identical over 7 bases. The junction had 1 base not matched to a gene; V was cut back by 2 bases and J by 0 bases. Germline V gene sequence: CDR1 SGHTA, CDR2 FQGNSA. This CDR3 region has 14 residues. The CDR3 DNA reads TGTGCCAGCAGCTTACCGGGGGGCTCCTACGAGCAGTACTTC. Protein: CASSLPGGSYEQYF.

The rearrangement links TRBV7-8 to TRBJ2-1, with 7 bases fitting TRBD1. CDR1 and CDR2 (germline): SGHVS, FQNEAQ. J was trimmed by 7 bases and V by 0 bases; bases with no gene match: 6. The CDR3 has 15 residues. The CDR3 DNA sequence: TGTGCCAGCAGCTTAGCTTCGGACAGGCTGAATGAGCAGTTCTTC. This gives the protein CASSLASDRLNEQFF.

The rearrangement links TRBV7-3 to TRBJ2-3; D gene ambiguous. Looked up from germline, CDR1 is SGHTA and CDR2 is FQGTGA. V was trimmed by 5 bases and J by 5 bases, leaving 11 bases between them. CDR3 length: 13 amino acids. DNA for the CDR3: TGTGCCAGCAGCCCCCGATCCGGAGATACGCAGTATTTT. The encoded protein is CASSPRSGDTQYF.

V and J are TRBV29-1 and TRBJ1-2; no firm D call. The CDR3 runs 18 residues. The ends were cut back, 5 bases at V and 4 bases at J, with 29 bases in the middle. Germline assignment: CDR1 SQVTM and CDR2 ANQGSEA. CDR3 region: CSVRASWTGLQEGYGYTF. The CDR3 nucleotides read TGCAGCGTTCGGGCATCGTGGACGGGCCTTCAAGAGGGCTATGGCTACACCTTC.

The chain recombines TRBV9 with TRBJ2-5, with D possibly matching TRBD1 (5 bases). Matching the DNA end better, TRBJ2-7 makes the J call doubtful. The CDR3 runs to 14 residues. Germline CDR1 SGDLS, CDR2 YYNGEE. CDR3 region: CASSAIDSGYEQYF. Here the CDR3 DNA reads TGTGCCAGCAGCGCTATAGACAGTGGCTACGAGCAGTACTTC.

Here the CDR3 reads CASSSGTANTGELFF. Written as DNA, the CDR3 is TGCGCCAGCAGCTCCGGGACAGCGAACACCGGGGAGCTGTTTTTT. This chain links TRBV5-1 with TRBJ2-2, with 7 nucleotides matching TRBD1. V lost 3 bases, J lost 0 bases, and 2 bases stayed unmatched. Germline values: CDR1 SGHRS, CDR2 YFSETQ. The CDR3 has 15 residues.

The chain joins TRBV27 to TRBJ2-7; D remains ambiguous. The CDR3 has 13 amino acids. CDR1 is MNHEY and CDR2 is SMNVEV in the germline V gene (reference sequence). Trimming cost V 2 bases and J 3 bases, with 8 bases left between them. CDR3 sequence: CASSLGRSYEQYF. As DNA, the CDR3 is TGTGCCAGCAGTTTAGGCAGAAGCTACGAGCAGTACTTC.

The chain employs TRBV10-3 and TRBJ1-1; D is ambiguous. Germline V gives CDR1 ENHRY, CDR2 SYGVKD. Trimming removed 11 bases from V and 5 bases from J, with 18 bases in between. The CDR3 length is 13 residues. The CDR3 protein is CASSPRSETEAFF. The CDR3 DNA reads as TGTGCCTCCTCGCCCAGGTCCGAAACTGAAGCTTTCTTT.